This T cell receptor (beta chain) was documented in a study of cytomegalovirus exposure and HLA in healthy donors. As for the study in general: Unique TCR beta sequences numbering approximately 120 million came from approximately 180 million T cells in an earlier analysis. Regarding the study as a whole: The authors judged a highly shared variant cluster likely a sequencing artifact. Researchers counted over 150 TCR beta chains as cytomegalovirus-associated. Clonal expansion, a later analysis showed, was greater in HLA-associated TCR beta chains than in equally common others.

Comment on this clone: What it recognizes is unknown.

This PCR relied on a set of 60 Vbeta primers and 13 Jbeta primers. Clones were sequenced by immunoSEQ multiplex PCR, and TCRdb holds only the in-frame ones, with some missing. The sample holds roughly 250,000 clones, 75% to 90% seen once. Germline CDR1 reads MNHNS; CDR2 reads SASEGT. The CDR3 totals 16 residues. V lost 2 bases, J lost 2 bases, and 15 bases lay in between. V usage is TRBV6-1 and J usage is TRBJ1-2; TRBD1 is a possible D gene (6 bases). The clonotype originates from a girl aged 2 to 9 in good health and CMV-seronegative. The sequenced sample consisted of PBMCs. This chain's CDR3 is CASSEYGGLGNYGYTF. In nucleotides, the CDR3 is TGTGCCAGCAGTGAATACGGGGGGCTTGGCAACTATGGCTACACCTTC.